This TCR beta chain was retrieved from a study of OX40 agonist ivuxolimab in advanced cancers. The CDR3 totals 13 residues. Germline values: CDR1 LGHNA, CDR2 YNFKEQ. V was clipped by 3 bases and J by 3 bases, with 6 bases between them. Produced via immunoSEQ multiplex PCR; TCRdb's table is partial and in-frame only. The sample holds 65,000 to 100,000 clones, 80% to 95% seen once. Sequenced material: CD4+ or CD8+ T cells sorted from blood, taken in a trial of the OX40 agonist ivuxolimab. This sequence was found in an adult with an advanced solid tumor such as melanoma, head and neck, liver or kidney cancer. This chain links TRBV4-2 with TRBJ2-1, with unresolved D. The CDR3 DNA reads TGTGCCAGCAGCCACACAGTCTACAATGAGCAGTTCTTC. Residues: CASSHTVYNEQFF.